These 10 T cell receptor beta chains were all obtained from the same sample, sequenced in a study of CXCR3-negative and CXCR3-positive naive CD8 T cells. The TRB cDNA libraries were prepared by 5' RACE with UMI labels. Using the 5' RACE reads, TCRdb records one entry per CDR3 protein without DNA. Recorded for this sample: about 43,000 distinct CDR3 sequences. The specimen was memory CD8+ T cells from blood. The receptors come from a human donor in good health. Some clones in this sample may be carry-over from other donors' samples.

The rearrangement links TRBV6-6 to TRBJ2-1; TCRdb designates TRBD1, a call that cannot be tested without DNA. The length of the CDR3 is 15 residues. Germline CDR1 reads MNHNY; CDR2 reads SVGAGI (reference sequence). The CDR3 region is CASSYGREYDNEQFF.

This chain joins TRBV9 and TRBJ2-1. Germline-derived CDR1 and CDR2 are SGDLS and YYNGEE. The CDR3 contains 13 residues. The CDR3 sequence is CASSAIRWDEQFF.

The chain has TRBV20-1 and TRBJ1-3. The CDR3 is 14 amino acids. The germline V gene has CDR1 DFQATT and CDR2 SNEGSKA (reference sequence). CDR3 sequence: CSAQDLSSGNTIYF.

The genes are TRBV28 and TRBJ2-7; TCRdb calls TRBD2, which cannot be checked without DNA. The CDR3 totals 15 residues. In germline, CDR1 is MDHEN, CDR2 SYDVKM. CDR3 in amino acids: CASTSRASSTYEQYF.

V is TRBV5-1 and J is TRBJ1-2; TCRdb outputs TRBD1, but without DNA this stays unchecked. The CDR3 contains 14 residues. Germline V gene lookup returns CDR1 SGHRS and CDR2 YFSETQ. The CDR3 loop is CASSLGDPNYGYTF.

The genes are TRBV6-4 and TRBJ2-1; TCRdb designates TRBD2, a call that cannot be tested without DNA. The CDR3 is made up of 15 amino acids. The germline V gene encodes CDR1 MRHNA and CDR2 SNTAGT. The CDR3 region is CASSDSMEGVNEQFF.

V usage is TRBV15 and J usage is TRBJ1-2; the D call from TCRdb, TRBD1, cannot be confirmed without DNA. The germline V gene has CDR1 LNHNV and CDR2 YYDKDF (reference sequence). This CDR3 contains 16 residues. This CDR3 is CATSSDLEGQVYGYTF.

The V call is TRBV7-3, the J call TRBJ2-6; the D call from TCRdb, TRBD1, cannot be confirmed without DNA. The germline V gene encodes CDR1 SGHTA and CDR2 FQGTGA. The CDR3 covers 16 residues. The CDR3 here is CASSLNSGTGANVLTF. The whole variable domain, remainder taken from reference TRBV7-3 and TRBJ2-6, is GAGVSQTPSNKVTEKGKYVELRCDPISGHTALYWYRQSLGQGPEFLIYFQGTGAADDSGLPNDRFFAVRPEGSVSTLKIQRTERGDSAVYLCASSLNSGTGANVLTFGAGSRLTVL.

This chain connects TRBV11-2 to TRBJ1-2; the D gene TCRdb calls, TRBD1, cannot be checked with no DNA. CDR3 length equals 13 residues. Germline-derived CDR1 and CDR2 are SGHAT and FQNNGV. CDR3 residues: CASSPTGRHGYTF.

This clonotype is labeled medium-sized (0.01 to 0.1%) based on frequency. This chain connects TRBV20-1 to TRBJ1-1. There are 15 residues in the CDR3. Germline CDR1 reads DFQATT; CDR2 reads SNEGSKA (reference sequence). The CDR3 loop reads CSARDPGRGDTEAFF.